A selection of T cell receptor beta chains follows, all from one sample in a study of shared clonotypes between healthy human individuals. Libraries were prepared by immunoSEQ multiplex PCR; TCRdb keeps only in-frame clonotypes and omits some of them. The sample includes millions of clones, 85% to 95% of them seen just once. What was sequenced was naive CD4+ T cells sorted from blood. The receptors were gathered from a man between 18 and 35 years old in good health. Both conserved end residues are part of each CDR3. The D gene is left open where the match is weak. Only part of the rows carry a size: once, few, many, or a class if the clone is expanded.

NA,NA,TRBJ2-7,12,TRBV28,TGTGCCAGCAGTTTCGTCGTAGGCGAGCAGTACTTC,CASSFVVGEQYF
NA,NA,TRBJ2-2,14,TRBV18,TGTGCCAGCTCACCACCGGCTGGAACCGGGGAGCTGTTTTTT,CASSPPAGTGELFF
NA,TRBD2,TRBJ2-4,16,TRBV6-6,TGTGCCAGCAGGGACGGGAGGGGGATATCCCAAAACATTCAGTACTTC,CASRDGRGISQNIQYF
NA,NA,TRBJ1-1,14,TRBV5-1,TGCGCCAGCAGCCAAAGCCAAACAGGATCGGGAGCTTTCTTT,CASSQSQTGSGAFF
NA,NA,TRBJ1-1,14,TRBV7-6,TGTGCCAGCAGCTTGCAAACAGGGAGCACTGAAGCTTTCTTT,CASSLQTGSTEAFF
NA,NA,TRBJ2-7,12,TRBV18,TGTGCCAGCTCACAGGGATCCTACGAGCAGTACTTC,CASSQGSYEQYF
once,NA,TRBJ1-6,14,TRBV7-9,TGTGCCAGCAGCTTCGGTGGCAATAATTCACCCCTCCACTTT,CASSFGGNNSPLHF
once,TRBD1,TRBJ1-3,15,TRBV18,TGTGCCAGCTCACCAGGACAGGTGGATGGAAACACCATATATTTT,CASSPGQVDGNTIYF
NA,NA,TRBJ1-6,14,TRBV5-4,TGTGCCAGCAGCTTGGAAACTAAAAATTCACCCCTCCACTTT,CASSLETKNSPLHF
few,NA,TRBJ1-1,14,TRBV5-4,TGTGCCAGCAGCTTGGGACAGGAGAACACTGAAGCTTTCTTT,CASSLGQENTEAFF
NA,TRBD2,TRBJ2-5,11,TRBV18,TGTGCCAGCTCACCAGGGAGGGAGCAGTACTTC,CASSPGREQYF
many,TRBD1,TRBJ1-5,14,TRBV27,TGTGCCAGCAGTCCGGGACAGGAAAGTCAGCCCCAGCATTTT,CASSPGQESQPQHF
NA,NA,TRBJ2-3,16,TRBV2,TGTGCCAGCAGTGAAGAGCAGGGCCAACGGACAGATACGCAGTATTTT,CASSEEQGQRTDTQYF
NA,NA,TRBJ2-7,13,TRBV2,TGTGCCAGCAAGAGGGAATCAAACTACGAGCAGTACTTC,CASKRESNYEQYF
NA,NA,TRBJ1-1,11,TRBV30,TGTGCCTGGAAGGGGGACACTGAAGCTTTCTTT,CAWKGDTEAFF
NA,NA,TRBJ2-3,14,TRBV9,TGTGCCAGCAGCGTAGGTGGAGTTCCAGATACGCAGTATTTT,CASSVGGVPDTQYF
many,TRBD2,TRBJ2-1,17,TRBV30,TGTGCCTGGAGTGCTGGCGGGGGGGCCCTTATCTACAATGAGCAGTTCTTC,CAWSAGGGALIYNEQFF
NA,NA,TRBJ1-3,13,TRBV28,TGTGCCAGCCTTACAGGGCCTGGAAACACCATATATTTT,CASLTGPGNTIYF
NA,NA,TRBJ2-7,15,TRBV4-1,TGCGCCAGCAGCCGACCTGAGAGGGCGAGGTACGAGCAGTACTTC,CASSRPERARYEQYF
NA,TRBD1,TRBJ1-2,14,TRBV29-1,TGCAGCGTCACGGACAGGGGGACTAACTATGGCTACACCTTC,CSVTDRGTNYGYTF
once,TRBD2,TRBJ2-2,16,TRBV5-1,TGCGCCAGCAGCTCGTTAGGACTAGCGGGAACCGGGGAGCTGTTTTTT,CASSSLGLAGTGELFF
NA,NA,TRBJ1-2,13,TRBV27,TGTGCCAGCAGTTTCCGGGACAAAAGGGGCTACACCTTC,CASSFRDKRGYTF
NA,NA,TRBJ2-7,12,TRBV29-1,TGCAGCGCCACCGGGGAAACCTACGAGCAGTACTTC,CSATGETYEQYF
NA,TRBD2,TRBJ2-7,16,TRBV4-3,TGCGCCAGCAGCCAAGATATGGCTAGCGGGAGTCTCGAGCAGTACTTC,CASSQDMASGSLEQYF
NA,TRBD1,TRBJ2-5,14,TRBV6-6,TGTGCCAGCAGTCGCAGGGGGCCGCAAGAGACCCAGTACTTC,CASSRRGPQETQYF
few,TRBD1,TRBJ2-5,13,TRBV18,TGTGCCAGCTCACCCGGGACAGGGACGACCCAGTACTTC,CASSPGTGTTQYF
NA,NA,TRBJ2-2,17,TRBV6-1,TGTGCCAGCAGTGGGGTCCGGGGAACCTTAAACACCGGGGAGCTGTTTTTT,CASSGVRGTLNTGELFF
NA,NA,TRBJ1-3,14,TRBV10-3,TGTGCCATCAGTGAACAGGGCCAAGGAAACACCATATATTTT,CAISEQGQGNTIYF
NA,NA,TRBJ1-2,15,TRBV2,TGTGGCACAGCCGCAGAGTCGCCGGCAGTATATGGCTACACCTTC,CGTAAESPAVYGYTF
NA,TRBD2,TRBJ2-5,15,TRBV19,TGTGCCAGTAGTATTCTTAGCGGGAGTATCAAGACCCAGTACTTC,CASSILSGSIKTQYF
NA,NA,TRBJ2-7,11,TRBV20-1,TGCAGTGCGCGGAAAACCTACGAGCAGTACTTC,CSARKTYEQYF
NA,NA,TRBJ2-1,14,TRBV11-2,TGTGCCAGCGGTCCAGGTAGCTCCTACAATGAGCAGTTCTTC,CASGPGSSYNEQFF
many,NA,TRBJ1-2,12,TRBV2,TGTGCCAGCAAGAACGGTAACTATGGCTACACCTTC,CASKNGNYGYTF
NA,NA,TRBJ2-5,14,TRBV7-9,TGTGCCAGCAGCTGGATGGATTCGAGGGAGACCCAGTACTTC,CASSWMDSRETQYF
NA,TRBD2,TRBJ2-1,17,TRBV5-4,TGTGCCAGCAGCGAAGGGACTAGCGGGAGGCCAAACAATGAGCAGTTCTTC,CASSEGTSGRPNNEQFF
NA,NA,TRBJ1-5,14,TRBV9,TGTGCCAGCAGCGTAGAGGGGGGGGCAAAGCCCCAGCATTTT,CASSVEGGAKPQHF
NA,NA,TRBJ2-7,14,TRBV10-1,TGCGCCAGCAGTGGGAACGTCCCTCCCTACGAGCAGTACTTC,CASSGNVPPYEQYF
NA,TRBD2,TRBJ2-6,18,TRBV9,TGTGCCAGCAGCGGGGGACTAGCGGGATCAACTGGGGCCAACGTCCTGACTTTC,CASSGGLAGSTGANVLTF
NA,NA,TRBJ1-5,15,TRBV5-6,TGTGCCAGCAGCAACTGGGGATTGATAAATCAGCCCCAGCATTTT,CASSNWGLINQPQHF
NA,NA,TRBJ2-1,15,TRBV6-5,TGTGCCAGCAGTTACTCTTACTTCCCGAGTGATGAGCAGTTCTTC,CASSYSYFPSDEQFF